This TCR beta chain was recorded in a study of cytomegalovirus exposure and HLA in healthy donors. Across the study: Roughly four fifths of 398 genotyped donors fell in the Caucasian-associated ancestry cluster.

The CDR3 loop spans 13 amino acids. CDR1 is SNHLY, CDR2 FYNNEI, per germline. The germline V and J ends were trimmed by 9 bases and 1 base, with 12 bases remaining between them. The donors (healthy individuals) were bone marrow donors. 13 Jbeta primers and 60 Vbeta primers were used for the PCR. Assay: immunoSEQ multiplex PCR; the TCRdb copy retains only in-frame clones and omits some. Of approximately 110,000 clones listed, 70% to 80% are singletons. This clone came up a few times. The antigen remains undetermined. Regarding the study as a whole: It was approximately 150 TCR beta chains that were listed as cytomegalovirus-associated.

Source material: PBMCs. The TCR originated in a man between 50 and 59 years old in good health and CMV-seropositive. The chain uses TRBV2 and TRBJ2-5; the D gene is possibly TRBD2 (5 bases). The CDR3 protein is CASTDSFQETQYF. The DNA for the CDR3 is TGTGCCAGTACGGACTCTTTCCAAGAGACCCAGTACTTC.